Listed here are 21 T cell receptor beta chains from one sample, sequenced in a study of cytomegalovirus exposure and HLA in healthy donors. The PCR employed 60 Vbeta primers together with 13 Jbeta primers. The data were produced by immunoSEQ multiplex PCR, yet TCRdb's version contains in-frame clones alone and is incomplete. The sample holds 100,000 to 130,000 clones, 77% seen once. The sequenced sample was PBMCs. These receptors originate from a male donor in good health and CMV-seronegative.

This sequence joins TRBV7-9 and TRBJ2-7; TRBD2 agrees at 9 bases. V lost 3 bases and J lost 6; bases outside the gene matches: 3. CDR1 is SEHNR and CDR2 is FQNEAQ in the germline V gene (reference sequence). The CDR3 runs to 13 residues. CDR3 sequence: CASSLREGREQYF. The CDR3 nucleotides read TGTGCCAGCAGCTTGCGGGAGGGCCGCGAGCAGTACTTC.

This clone occurred once. The chain recombines TRBV14 with TRBJ2-7; D gene unclear. The V and J ends lost 3 bases and 2 bases respectively, with 11 bases between them. The CDR3 has 14 residues. In germline, CDR1 is SGHDN, CDR2 FVKESK. For the CDR3, the DNA is TGTGCCAGCAGCCAGAGCAGGCCACCCTACGAGCAGTACTTC. As protein: CASSQSRPPYEQYF.

The V call is TRBV19, the J call TRBJ1-2; 12 positions match TRBD1. The ends lost 9 bases at V and 7 bases at J; junction bases unmatched: 6. Per germline, CDR1 LNHDA and CDR2 SQIVND (reference sequence). This CDR3 has 13 amino acids. CDR3 bases: TGTGCCAGCACCCGGGACAGGGGGCTTGGCTACACCTTC. Residues: CASTRDRGLGYTF.

This chain joins TRBV7-2 and TRBJ2-5; 8 positions match TRBD2. V gave up 3 bases and J gave up 4 bases; unmatched junction bases: 1. This CDR3 comprises 13 residues. Germline CDR1 is SGHTA and CDR2 is FQGNSA. The CDR3, as DNA: TGTGCCAGCAGCTTCAGCGGGAGAGAGACCCAGTACTTC. Amino acid sequence: CASSFSGRETQYF.

The chain uses TRBV4-1 and TRBJ2-7, with D unclear. V was cut by 0 bases and J by 7 bases, with 22 bases left in between. Germline CDR1 MGHRA, CDR2 YSYEKL. The CDR3 is 17 amino acids. This CDR3 reads CASSQDGTNFGSGEQYF. CDR3 DNA: TGCGCCAGCAGCCAAGATGGTACCAACTTCGGGTCCGGGGAGCAGTACTTC.

There are a few counts of this clone. The V call is TRBV5-8, the J call TRBJ1-1; D is unclear. The ends were cut back, 1 base at V and 0 bases at J, with 7 bases in the middle. The CDR3 length is 14 residues. Germline CDR1 SGHTS, CDR2 YDEGEE. For the CDR3, the DNA is TGTGCCAGCAGCTTGACTAGGGTGAACACTGAAGCTTTCTTT. It codes for CASSLTRVNTEAFF.

The V gene is TRBV7-2, the J gene TRBJ2-5; 10 nucleotides agree with TRBD2. Germline V CDR1 and CDR2: SGHTA, FQGNSA. The V and J ends lost 0 bases and 8 bases, in that order; junction bases with no gene match: 6. The CDR3 length is 15 residues. For the CDR3, the DNA is TGTGCCAGCAGCTTAGCGCTAGCGGGAGATGGTACCCAGTACTTC. It specifies CASSLALAGDGTQYF.

The chain employs TRBV6-5 and TRBJ2-1, with D unclear. Germline CDR1 is MNHEY and CDR2 is SVGAGI. Trimming took 6 bases from V and 3 from J, leaving 15 bases between them. The CDR3 spans 15 residues. CDR3 coding DNA: TGTGCCAGCAGGAGAGGCAATTCGGGCTACAATGAGCAGTTCTTC. It yields the protein CASRRGNSGYNEQFF.

The V and J genes are TRBV18 and TRBJ2-3; a possible D gene is TRBD1 (5 bases). V lost 6 bases, J lost 6 bases, and 10 bases lay in between. Germline V gene data show CDR1 as KGHSH and CDR2 as LQKENI. CDR3 length: 12 amino acids. Here the CDR3 reads CASSQKGDTQYF. Here the CDR3 DNA reads TGTGCCAGCTCGCAAAAGGGGGATACGCAGTATTTT.

The chain carries TRBV15 and TRBJ1-2, with D hard to call. The CDR3 extends over 14 amino acids. V was pared by 0 bases and J by 7 bases, with 12 bases between. CDR1 is LNHNV and CDR2 is YYDKDF in the germline V gene (reference sequence). Here the CDR3 reads CATSRDRVARGYTF. CDR3 nucleotides: TGTGCCACCAGCAGAGATCGGGTTGCGCGTGGCTACACCTTC.

This chain uses TRBV2 with TRBJ2-5; maybe TRBD1 (5 bases). V lost 6 bases, J lost 5 bases, and 16 bases lay in between. The CDR3 totals 14 residues. Germline V gene lookup returns CDR1 SNHLY and CDR2 FYNNEI. CDR3 in amino acids: CASRSNAGMETQYF. The CDR3 DNA sequence: TGTGCCAGCAGATCTAATGCAGGGATGGAGACCCAGTACTTC. Complete variable domain (other parts from reference TRBV2 and TRBJ2-5): EPEVTQTPSHQVTQMGQEVILRCVPISNHLYFYWYRQILGQKVEFLVSFYNNEISEKSEIFDDQFSVERPDGSNFTLKIRSTKLEDSAMYFCASRSNAGMETQYFGPGTRLLVL.

A few counts support this clone. The chain links TRBV6-5 to TRBJ2-1, with 11 bases that match TRBD2. CDR3 length equals 15 residues. Germline lookup yields CDR1 MNHEY and CDR2 SVGAGI. With V trimmed by 4 bases and J by 8 bases, 7 bases remained unmatched. CDR3 sequence reads: CASSSLLAGVDEQFF. The CDR3 bases are TGTGCCAGCAGTTCCTTACTAGCGGGAGTCGATGAGCAGTTCTTC.

The V call is TRBV6-5, the J call TRBJ2-2; 10 nucleotides align to TRBD2. The germline CDR1 and CDR2 sequences are MNHEY and SVGAGI. The V segment lost 7 bases and the J segment 2 bases; nucleotides outside the gene matches: 4. The CDR3 consists of 15 residues. The CDR3 DNA follows: TGTGCCAGCAAATTAGCGGGAGGTAACACCGGGGAGCTGTTTTTT. It translates to CASKLAGGNTGELFF.

V usage is TRBV6-5 and J usage is TRBJ1-5; D not certain. CDR3 length: 13 amino acids. The germline V gene encodes CDR1 MNHEY and CDR2 SVGAGI. V was pared by 5 bases and J by 4 bases, with 9 bases between. This CDR3 is CASSPRLNQPQHF. Written as DNA, the CDR3 is TGTGCCAGCAGTCCTCGACTGAATCAGCCCCAGCATTTT.

The gene calls are TRBV4-1 and TRBJ2-3; TRBD2 might be the D (6 bases). CDR1 and CDR2 from the germline V gene are MGHRA and YSYEKL. The CDR3 has 16 residues. V was pared by 4 bases and J by 1 base, with 15 bases between. The CDR3 coding sequence is TGCGCCAGCAGCCCCGGACTGGGGGAGGGCACAGATACGCAGTATTTT. Protein sequence: CASSPGLGEGTDTQYF.

The V gene is TRBV5-1, the J gene TRBJ1-2; 7 positions match TRBD1. Trimming at V came to 4 bases and at J to 8 bases, leaving 8 bases not matched to a gene. Germline CDR1 SGHRS, CDR2 YFSETQ. The CDR3 consists of 13 residues. DNA of the CDR3: TGCGCCAGCAGCCTCGACAGGGTCGAGGGCTACACCTTC. The encoded protein is CASSLDRVEGYTF. Looking up the rest from reference TRBV5-1 and TRBJ1-2 gives the full variable domain: KAGVTQTPRYLIKTRGQQVTLSCSPISGHRSVSWYQQTPGQGLQFLFEYFSETQRNKGNFPGRFSGRQFSNSRSEMNVSTLELGDSALYLCASSLDRVEGYTFGSGTRLTVV.

The gene calls are TRBV9 and TRBJ2-7; D not certain. Germline CDR1 and CDR2: SGDLS and YYNGEE. The CDR3 runs to 14 residues. The V and J ends lost 4 bases and 0 bases respectively, with 11 bases between them. The CDR3 is CASSPSTTSYEQYF. The CDR3 region has the DNA TGTGCCAGCAGCCCCTCTACTACCTCCTACGAGCAGTACTTC.

The V call is TRBV5-1, the J call TRBJ2-3; D is undetermined. CDR1 is SGHRS, CDR2 YFSETQ, per germline. The CDR3 runs to 16 residues. V was shortened by 0 bases and J by 4 bases, with 15 bases between the two germline ends. The CDR3, as DNA: TGCGCCAGCAGCTTGGTAGCTAGGCCCGGTGCAGATACGCAGTATTTT. It specifies CASSLVARPGADTQYF.

This chain uses TRBV6-5 with TRBJ2-3, with D uncertain. V was pared by 5 bases and J by 4 bases, with 10 bases between. The CDR3 covers 13 residues. Per germline, CDR1 MNHEY and CDR2 SVGAGI. The CDR3: CASSRSRADTQYF. For the CDR3, the DNA is TGTGCCAGCAGTCGCTCCCGGGCAGATACGCAGTATTTT.

This chain joins TRBV2 and TRBJ2-3, with a possible D match to TRBD2 (5 bases). Between the trimmed V and J ends, which lost 9 bases and 4 bases, there was a span of 8 bases. CDR1 is SNHLY and CDR2 is FYNNEI in the germline V gene. The CDR3 contains 11 residues. The CDR3 loop is CASPDSDTQYF. The CDR3 DNA follows: TGTGCCAGTCCGGACTCAGATACGCAGTATTTT.

V gene TRBV29-1 combines with J gene TRBJ2-7, with unresolved D. V lost 2 bases and J 3 bases, leaving 11 bases between the germline ends. CDR3 length: 13 amino acids. Per the germline V gene, CDR1 is SQVTM and CDR2 is ANQGSEA. This CDR3 is CSVENSINYEQYF. Written as DNA, the CDR3 is TGCAGCGTTGAAAACTCCATTAACTACGAGCAGTACTTC.